Below are 29 T cell receptor beta chains sequenced from a single sample in a study of radiotherapy plus CTLA-4 blockade in lung cancer. Only in-frame clones appear in the TCRdb table, and some are missing; sequencing was by immunoSEQ multiplex PCR. The table records roughly 76,000 clones, just under 75% of them present only once. The specimen comprised peripheral blood, sampled from a patient treated with radiotherapy plus ipilimumab. Every receptor here comes from a human donor with non-small cell lung cancer whose response to radiotherapy plus ipilimumab could not be evaluated.

Only a few counts were recorded for this clone. The chain joins TRBV29-1 to TRBJ1-2, with D possibly TRBD1 on 6 matching bases. CDR3 length: 12 residues. Germline CDR1 is SQVTM and CDR2 is ANQGSEA. Trimming shortened V by 4 bases and J by 7 bases, and 13 bases separated the two germline ends. The DNA for the CDR3 is TGCAGCGTTGGACAGGCCAGTCTTGGCTACACCTTC. Its protein is CSVGQASLGYTF.

CDR3 region: CASSEPVRSFDTQYF. As DNA, the CDR3 is TGTGCCAGCAGTGAGCCAGTCCGTTCTTTTGATACGCAGTATTTT. V gene TRBV6-1 combines with J gene TRBJ2-3, with unresolved D. The CDR3 extends over 15 amino acids. Trimming took 3 bases from V and 6 from J, leaving 16 bases between them. The germline gives CDR1 MNHNS, CDR2 SASEGT.

The V gene is TRBV9, the J gene TRBJ2-3; 7 bases align to TRBD2. Germline assignment: CDR1 SGDLS and CDR2 YYNGEE. The V segment lost 0 bases and the J segment 1 base; nucleotides outside the gene matches: 2. The CDR3 spans 15 residues. In DNA, the CDR3 is TGTGCCAGCAGCGTAGGTCGGGGGGGCACAGATACGCAGTATTTT. The encoded protein is CASSVGRGGTDTQYF. The whole variable domain, filled in from reference TRBV9 and TRBJ2-3, reads DSGVTQTPKHLITATGQRVTLRCSPRSGDLSVYWYQQSLDQGLQFLIQYYNGEERAKGNILERFSAQQFPDLHSELNLSSLELGDSALYFCASSVGRGGTDTQYFGPGTRLTVL.

This clone turned up a few times. The J gene is TRBJ1-5, the V gene TRBV9; D not resolved. V was trimmed by 2 bases and J by 0 bases, leaving 9 bases between them. Germline V gene lookup returns CDR1 SGDLS and CDR2 YYNGEE. The CDR3 covers 15 residues. The CDR3 protein is CASSVSSGSNQPQHF. In DNA form, the CDR3 reads TGTGCCAGCAGCGTTTCGTCCGGTAGCAATCAGCCCCAGCATTTT.

The CDR3 protein is CASSYSMAGAPYEQYF. The CDR3 coding sequence is TGTGCCAGCAGTTACTCGATGGCAGGGGCCCCCTACGAGCAGTACTTC. The J gene is TRBJ2-7, the V gene TRBV6-5; D perhaps matches TRBD1 (6 bases). Germline-derived CDR1 and CDR2 are MNHEY and SVGAGI. V dropped 0 bases and J dropped 2 bases, with 14 bases sitting between them. The CDR3 consists of 16 residues.

The rearrangement uses TRBV9 and TRBJ1-4; perhaps TRBD1 as D (5 bases). V dropped 0 bases and J dropped 7 bases, with 16 bases sitting between them. The CDR3 has 16 residues. CDR1 and CDR2 (germline): SGDLS, YYNGEE. DNA of the CDR3: TGTGCCAGCAGCGTAGCAAGGGACGGGGGAGGTGAAAAACTGTTTTTT. Protein sequence: CASSVARDGGGEKLFF. Drawing the rest from reference TRBV9 and TRBJ1-4, the complete variable domain is DSGVTQTPKHLITATGQRVTLRCSPRSGDLSVYWYQQSLDQGLQFLIQYYNGEERAKGNILERFSAQQFPDLHSELNLSSLELGDSALYFCASSVARDGGGEKLFFGSGTQLSVL.

The chain joins TRBV7-8 to TRBJ1-1, with a weak D call TRBD1 (5 bases). CDR3 length equals 15 residues. Between the trimmed V and J ends, which lost 0 bases and 3 bases, there was a span of 11 bases. Per germline, CDR1 SGHVS and CDR2 FQNEAQ. CDR3 sequence: CASSLAPRADTEAFF. CDR3 in DNA: TGTGCCAGCAGCTTAGCCCCCAGGGCGGACACTGAAGCTTTCTTT.

For this clone: Germline and junction disagree at one end, which may indicate a read error. This chain links TRBV5-1 with TRBJ2-5, with D unresolved. CDR3 length: 11 residues. Germline V gives CDR1 SGHRS, CDR2 YFSETQ. DNA of the CDR3: TGTGCCAGCAGCTTGCGGGAGACCCAGTACTTC. Translation gives CASSLRETQYF.

CDR3 protein: CASSMTGAGYGYTF. CDR3 in DNA: TGTGCCAGCAGTATGACAGGGGCGGGCTATGGCTACACCTTC. This chain connects TRBV6-6 to TRBJ1-2; the match to TRBD1 covers 8 bases. Germline CDR1 MNHNY, CDR2 SVGAGI (reference sequence). J gave up 4 bases and V 5 bases, and 6 bases lay outside the gene matches. The CDR3 loop spans 14 amino acids.

The V gene is TRBV6-5, the J gene TRBJ1-4, with a possible D match to TRBD1 (6 bases). V was shortened by 6 bases and J by 4 bases, with 9 bases between the two germline ends. The CDR3 runs to 13 residues. CDR1 is MNHEY, CDR2 SVGAGI, per germline. CDR3 sequence reads: CASRQGNNEKLFF. The CDR3 DNA sequence: TGTGCCAGCAGACAGGGAAATAATGAAAAACTGTTTTTT.

V gene TRBV15 combines with J gene TRBJ1-1; 9 positions match TRBD1. J lost 7 bases, V lost 3 bases, and 6 bases had no gene match. Germline CDR1 and CDR2: LNHNV and YYDKDF (reference sequence). The CDR3 consists of 14 residues. CDR3 sequence (DNA): TGTGCCACCAGCAGGGACAGGGGAACGGGTGAAGCTTTCTTT. This gives the protein CATSRDRGTGEAFF.

This clone has only a few counts. The rearrangement links TRBV18 to TRBJ1-2; TRBD1 matches 7 bases. Germline loops: CDR1 KGHSH, CDR2 LQKENI. The CDR3 extends over 13 amino acids. Trimming cost V 3 bases and J 4 bases; bases outside gene matches: 2. CDR3 residues: CASSPTGVYGYTF. In DNA form, the CDR3 reads TGTGCCAGCTCACCCACAGGGGTCTATGGCTACACCTTC.

The chain links TRBV5-5 to TRBJ2-7; 7 bases fit TRBD2. Germline CDR1 and CDR2: SGHKS and YYEKEE (reference sequence). The CDR3 consists of 16 residues. Unmatched junction bases numbered 10, after V lost 1 base and J lost 3 bases. The CDR3 DNA follows: TGTGCCAGCAGCTTGCGGGCTAGCGGAGTATTCTACGAGCAGTACTTC. Encoded protein: CASSLRASGVFYEQYF.

This clone was counted a few times. The CDR3 DNA is TGTGCCAGCACCGACAGGGGGCCGAACACTGAAGCTTTCTTT. Protein product: CASTDRGPNTEAFF. The chain carries TRBV7-9 and TRBJ1-1, with TRBD1 matching over 10 bases. This CDR3 region has 14 residues. From germline, CDR1 is SEHNR and CDR2 FQNEAQ (reference sequence). V lost 7 bases, J lost 1 base, and 3 bases stayed unmatched.

On this clone: The sample carries other DNA sequences with the same CDR3. This chain uses TRBV5-1 with TRBJ1-2; no definite D call. CDR1 is SGHRS, CDR2 YFSETQ, per germline. The length of the CDR3 is 14 residues. The germline V and J ends were trimmed by 0 bases and 3 bases, with 9 bases remaining between them. CDR3 in amino acids: CASSLGGEDYGYTF. CDR3 DNA sequence: TGCGCCAGCAGCTTGGGTGGGGAGGACTATGGCTACACCTTC.

The V gene is TRBV9, the J gene TRBJ2-3, with TRBD2 identical over 8 bases. Trimming took 4 bases from V and 4 from J; bases not matched to a gene: 8. The CDR3 sequence is 15 residues long. The germline V gene has CDR1 SGDLS and CDR2 YYNGEE. Written as DNA, the CDR3 is TGTGCCAGCAGCCGGGGGGGGTCTTTCGCAGATACGCAGTATTTT. It is translated as CASSRGGSFADTQYF.

The CDR3 sequence: CASSSSTPSYNSPLHF. The CDR3 DNA reads as TGTGCCAGTAGTTCTTCGACACCCTCCTATAATTCACCCCTCCACTTT. The chain combines TRBV19 with TRBJ1-6; D is ambiguous. The V and J ends lost 5 bases and 0 bases respectively, with 11 bases between them. Germline-derived CDR1 and CDR2 are LNHDA and SQIVND (reference sequence). This CDR3 contains 16 residues.

This chain's CDR3 is CASSKDRGGPNTEAFF. The DNA of the CDR3 is TGTGCCAGCAGCAAGGACAGGGGAGGCCCAAACACTGAAGCTTTCTTT. V gene TRBV5-6 combines with J gene TRBJ1-1; 9 bases agree with TRBD1. The CDR3 is 16 residues long. The germline gives CDR1 SGHDT, CDR2 YYEEEE. Trimming removed 4 bases from V and 2 bases from J; junction bases left unmatched: 9.

The chain couples TRBV10-2 to TRBJ1-1; D is possibly TRBD1 (6 bases). V shed 3 bases and J shed 3 bases, with 8 bases lying between them. Germline V gene lookup returns CDR1 WSHSY and CDR2 SAAADI. This CDR3 region has 13 residues. The CDR3 spells CASSDRGDTEAFF. CDR3 nucleotide sequence: TGCGCCAGCAGTGACAGGGGAGACACTGAAGCTTTCTTT.

This clone was observed a few times. The chain has TRBV18 and TRBJ1-4; D may be TRBD1 (6 bases). Germline V gene data show CDR1 as KGHSH and CDR2 as LQKENI. The CDR3 sequence is 14 residues long. Trimming left V 2 bases short and J 8 bases short, with 12 bases between. The CDR3 loop reads CASSPTRGEEKLFF. The CDR3 DNA reads TGTGCCAGCTCACCAACCAGGGGAGAAGAAAAACTGTTTTTT.

V is TRBV19 and J is TRBJ2-1; 11 bases are shared with TRBD2. Germline V gives CDR1 LNHDA, CDR2 SQIVND (reference sequence). V lost 6 bases and J lost 9; bases outside the gene matches: 7. CDR3 length: 14 amino acids. The DNA of the CDR3 is TGTGCCAGTAGCCTTAGCGGGGGGGCGGGTGAGCAGTTCTTC. The encoded protein is CASSLSGGAGEQFF.

This chain links TRBV9 with TRBJ1-4, with D possibly being TRBD1 (5 bases). Germline CDR1 SGDLS, CDR2 YYNGEE. The ends were cut back, 2 bases at V and 8 bases at J, with 19 bases in the middle. The CDR3 is 16 residues long. CDR3 DNA: TGTGCCAGCAGCGTCAGCCCGACAGCTAAGGAGGAAAAACTGTTTTTT. Residues: CASSVSPTAKEEKLFF. Combining the CDR3 with reference TRBV9 and TRBJ1-4 gives the whole variable domain DSGVTQTPKHLITATGQRVTLRCSPRSGDLSVYWYQQSLDQGLQFLIQYYNGEERAKGNILERFSAQQFPDLHSELNLSSLELGDSALYFCASSVSPTAKEEKLFFGSGTQLSVL.

This chain links TRBV9 with TRBJ2-5; weak D call: TRBD1 (5 bases). This CDR3 is built from 14 residues. Trimming removed 6 bases from V and 4 bases from J, with 16 bases in between. Germline CDR1 and CDR2: SGDLS and YYNGEE. This CDR3 reads CASTPTVGGETQYF. Here the CDR3 DNA reads TGTGCCAGCACCCCGACAGTGGGCGGAGAGACCCAGTACTTC. The full variable domain, with the rest looked up from reference TRBV9 and TRBJ2-5, is DSGVTQTPKHLITATGQRVTLRCSPRSGDLSVYWYQQSLDQGLQFLIQYYNGEERAKGNILERFSAQQFPDLHSELNLSSLELGDSALYFCASTPTVGGETQYFGPGTRLLVL.

This clone turned up a few times. The chain employs TRBV5-5 and TRBJ2-7; D is undetermined. This CDR3 has 14 residues. V was pared by 0 bases and J by 4 bases, with 11 bases between. CDR1 and CDR2 from the germline V gene are SGHKS and YYEKEE (reference sequence). The CDR3 region is CASSLARLSYEQYF. The DNA for the CDR3 is TGTGCCAGCAGCTTGGCCAGGTTGTCATACGAGCAGTACTTC.

This clone occurred a few times. The chain uses TRBV11-1 and TRBJ1-1; D not resolved. Trimming took off 1 base at V and 1 base at J, with 10 bases between the two ends. This CDR3 spans 15 amino acids. Germline CDR1 is SGHAT and CDR2 is FQDESV (reference sequence). The CDR3 spells CASSLEAGANTEAFF. The CDR3 region has the DNA TGTGCCAGCAGCTTAGAAGCGGGAGCGAACACTGAAGCTTTCTTT. Full variable domain (remainder filled in from reference TRBV11-1 and TRBJ1-1): EAEVAQSPRYKITEKSQAVAFWCDPISGHATLYWYRQILGQGPELLVQFQDESVVDDSQLPKDRFSAERLKGVDSTLKIQPAELGDSAMYLCASSLEAGANTEAFFGQGTRLTVV.

The chain employs TRBV7-6 and TRBJ2-1; 11 bases are shared with TRBD1. Germline trimming cut 8 bases from V and 8 bases from J; bases unmatched to any gene: 5. CDR1 SGHVS and CDR2 FNYEAQ come from the germline V gene. The CDR3 length is 13 residues. The CDR3 is CASRDRGTYEQFF. DNA of the CDR3: TGTGCCAGCCGGGACAGGGGGACGTATGAGCAGTTCTTC.

The rearrangement joins TRBV6-6 to TRBJ1-5; 8 bases are shared with TRBD1. Germline loops: CDR1 MNHNY, CDR2 SVGAGI (reference sequence). The CDR3 extends over 13 amino acids. J lost 6 bases, V lost 10 bases, and 8 bases had no gene match. The DNA of the CDR3 is TGTGCCACCAGGACAGGGCACGGTCAGCCCCAGCATTTT. The encoded protein is CATRTGHGQPQHF.

This chain uses TRBV28 with TRBJ1-2; 8 positions agree with TRBD1. Germline assignment: CDR1 MDHEN and CDR2 SYDVKM. The CDR3 is 14 residues long. Trimming took 5 bases from V and 6 from J; bases not matched to a gene: 8. The CDR3 DNA follows: TGTGCCAGCAGTCCTCGGACAGGGATCCATGGCTACACCTTC. Translation: CASSPRTGIHGYTF.

This chain uses TRBV2 with TRBJ1-5; D perhaps matches TRBD1 (6 bases). The V gene's germline CDR1 is SNHLY and CDR2 FYNNEI. This CDR3 is built from 14 residues. Trimming stripped 3 bases from V and 7 bases from J, with 13 bases between. CDR3 in DNA: TGTGCCAGCAGTGACGGGTGGGGGCCGCAGCCCCAGCATTTT. Protein sequence: CASSDGWGPQPQHF. Full variable domain (missing parts from reference TRBV2 and TRBJ1-5): EPEVTQTPSHQVTQMGQEVILRCVPISNHLYFYWYRQILGQKVEFLVSFYNNEISEKSEIFDDQFSVERPDGSNFTLKIRSTKLEDSAMYFCASSDGWGPQPQHFGDGTRLSIL.